A selection of T cell receptor beta chains follows, all from one sample in a study of lymphopenia after photon versus proton radiotherapy. TCRdb's table, derived via immunoSEQ multiplex PCR, lists solely in-frame clones and lacks some. There are about 45,000 clones in the sample; approximately 85% occur only once, and around 2% lies in the top ten. The input for sequencing was peripheral blood, taken from a patient treated with photon-based radiotherapy. Every receptor here comes from a man aged 35 to 55 with gastric cancer. CDR3s include the opening cysteine and the closing phenylalanine or tryptophan. D genes are given only for firm matches. Rows give clone size only sometimes, using once, few, many, or a class for an expanded clone.

clone_size: -
cdr3_length: 14
d_call: -
v_call: TRBV29-1
j_call: TRBJ2-3
cdr3_nt: TGCAGCTTTCAGGGGGGGAGTGGCACAGATACGCAGTATTTT
cdr3_aa: CSFQGGSGTDTQYF

clone_size: -
cdr3_length: 12
d_call: -
v_call: TRBV19
j_call: TRBJ1-1
cdr3_nt: TGTGCCAGTAGGTCAGGGAACACTGAAGCTTTCTTT
cdr3_aa: CASRSGNTEAFF

clone_size: once
cdr3_length: 18
d_call: -
v_call: TRBV7-9
j_call: TRBJ1-1
cdr3_nt: TGTGCCAGCAGCCCCTCACCGGGACAACGGCCCATGAACACTGAAGCTTTCTTT
cdr3_aa: CASSPSPGQRPMNTEAFF

clone_size: -
cdr3_length: 15
d_call: -
v_call: TRBV27
j_call: TRBJ2-5
cdr3_nt: TGTGCCAGCAACGACCGGCAGGGGAGGCAAGAGACCCAGTACTTC
cdr3_aa: CASNDRQGRQETQYF

clone_size: -
cdr3_length: 13
d_call: TRBD1
v_call: TRBV5-4
j_call: TRBJ2-3
cdr3_nt: TGTGCCAGCAAGGACAGGCCCACAGATACGCAGTATTTT
cdr3_aa: CASKDRPTDTQYF

clone_size: once
cdr3_length: 16
d_call: TRBD2
v_call: TRBV25-1
j_call: TRBJ2-7
cdr3_nt: TGTGCCAGCAGTGACAAAAACTTACCGGGGGGGCACGAGCAGTACTTC
cdr3_aa: CASSDKNLPGGHEQYF

clone_size: -
cdr3_length: 12
d_call: -
v_call: TRBV7-2
j_call: TRBJ2-5
cdr3_nt: TGTGCCAGCAGCCCAGGGTTGGAGACCCAGTACTTC
cdr3_aa: CASSPGLETQYF

clone_size: -
cdr3_length: 13
d_call: -
v_call: TRBV11-1
j_call: TRBJ2-7
cdr3_nt: TGTGCCAGCAGCCCGGACAGCTCCTACGAGCAGTACTTC
cdr3_aa: CASSPDSSYEQYF

clone_size: -
cdr3_length: 11
d_call: TRBD1
v_call: TRBV6-8
j_call: TRBJ1-4
cdr3_nt: TGTGCCAGCAGTAACAGGGGGCGACTGTTTTTT
cdr3_aa: CASSNRGRLFF

clone_size: -
cdr3_length: 15
d_call: -
v_call: TRBV7-2
j_call: TRBJ1-5
cdr3_nt: TGTGCCAGCAGCTTAGTGAAGGGGGGGAATCAGCCCCAGCATTTT
cdr3_aa: CASSLVKGGNQPQHF

clone_size: -
cdr3_length: 14
d_call: -
v_call: TRBV5-1
j_call: TRBJ2-7
cdr3_nt: TGCGCCAGCAGCTTGGTTGACCACTCCTACGAGCAGTACTTC
cdr3_aa: CASSLVDHSYEQYF

clone_size: -
cdr3_length: 12
d_call: -
v_call: TRBV29-1
j_call: TRBJ2-1
cdr3_nt: TGCAGCGTTGCGCGGTCCGACAATGAGCAGTTCTTC
cdr3_aa: CSVARSDNEQFF

clone_size: -
cdr3_length: 13
d_call: -
v_call: TRBV19
j_call: TRBJ1-2
cdr3_nt: TGTGCCAGTAGGGCAGCTTCTAACTATGGCTACACCTTC
cdr3_aa: CASRAASNYGYTF

clone_size: -
cdr3_length: 13
d_call: -
v_call: TRBV30
j_call: TRBJ1-5
cdr3_nt: TGTGCCTGGAGTTTGTCGGGAAATCAGCCCCAGCATTTT
cdr3_aa: CAWSLSGNQPQHF

clone_size: -
cdr3_length: 16
d_call: -
v_call: TRBV19
j_call: TRBJ1-5
cdr3_nt: TGTGCCACCAGTATATCCAGGGACGGTTTCGTCCAGCCCCAGCATTTT
cdr3_aa: CATSISRDGFVQPQHF

clone_size: -
cdr3_length: 14
d_call: -
v_call: TRBV28
j_call: TRBJ2-7
cdr3_nt: TGTGCCAGCAGTCTAGTGGCAGGGAAGGACGAGCAGTACTTC
cdr3_aa: CASSLVAGKDEQYF